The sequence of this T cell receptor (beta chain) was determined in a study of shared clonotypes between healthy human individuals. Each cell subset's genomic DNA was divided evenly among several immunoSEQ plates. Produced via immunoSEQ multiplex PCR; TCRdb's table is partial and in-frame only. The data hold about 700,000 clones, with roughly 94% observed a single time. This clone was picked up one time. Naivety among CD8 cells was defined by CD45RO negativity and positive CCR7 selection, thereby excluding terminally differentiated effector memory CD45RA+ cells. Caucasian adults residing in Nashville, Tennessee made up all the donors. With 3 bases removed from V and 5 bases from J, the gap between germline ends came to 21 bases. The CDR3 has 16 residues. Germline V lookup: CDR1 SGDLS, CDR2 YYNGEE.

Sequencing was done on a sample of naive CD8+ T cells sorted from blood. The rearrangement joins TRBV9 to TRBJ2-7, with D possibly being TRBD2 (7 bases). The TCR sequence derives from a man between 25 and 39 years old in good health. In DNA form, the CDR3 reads TGTGCCAGCAGCGAGGGTAGGCTTTCGGGGGGCAACGAGCAGTACTTC. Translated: CASSEGRLSGGNEQYF. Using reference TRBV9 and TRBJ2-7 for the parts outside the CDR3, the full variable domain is DSGVTQTPKHLITATGQRVTLRCSPRSGDLSVYWYQQSLDQGLQFLIQYYNGEERAKGNILERFSAQQFPDLHSELNLSSLELGDSALYFCASSEGRLSGGNEQYFGPGTRLTVT.